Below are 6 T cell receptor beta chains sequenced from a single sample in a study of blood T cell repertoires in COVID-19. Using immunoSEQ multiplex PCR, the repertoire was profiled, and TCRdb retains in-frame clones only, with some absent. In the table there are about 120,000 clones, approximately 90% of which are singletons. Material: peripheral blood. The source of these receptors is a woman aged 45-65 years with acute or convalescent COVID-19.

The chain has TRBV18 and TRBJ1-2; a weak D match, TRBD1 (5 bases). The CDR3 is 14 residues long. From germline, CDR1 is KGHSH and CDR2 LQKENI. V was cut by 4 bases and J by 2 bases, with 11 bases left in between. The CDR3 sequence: CASSREQDNYGYTF. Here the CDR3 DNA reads TGTGCCAGCTCACGGGAACAGGACAACTATGGCTACACCTTC.

CDR3 protein: CATSDLTGDYGYTF. The CDR3 DNA reads TGTGCCACCAGTGATTTAACCGGTGACTATGGCTACACCTTC. The chain carries TRBV24-1 and TRBJ1-2; D not certain. V lost 1 base, J lost 3 bases, and 8 bases lay in between. Per germline, CDR1 KGHDR and CDR2 SFDVKD. The CDR3 sequence is 14 residues long.

The CDR3 reads CASSQKQGYGYTF. The CDR3 DNA follows: TGTGCCAGCAGCCAAAAACAGGGGTATGGCTACACCTTC. The chain employs TRBV3-1 (or the pseudogene TRBV3-2) and TRBJ1-2, with TRBD1 matching 7 bases. J was trimmed by 5 bases and V by 2 bases; bases with no gene match: 2. CDR3 length equals 13 residues. Germline CDR1 LGHDT, CDR2 YNNKEL (reference sequence).

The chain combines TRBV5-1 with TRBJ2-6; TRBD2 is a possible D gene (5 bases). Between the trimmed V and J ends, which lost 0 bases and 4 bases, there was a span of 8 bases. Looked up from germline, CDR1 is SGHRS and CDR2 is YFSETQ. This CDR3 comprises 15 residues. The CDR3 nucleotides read TGCGCCAGCAGCTTGGACGGGATCGGGGCCAACGTCCTGACTTTC. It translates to CASSLDGIGANVLTF.

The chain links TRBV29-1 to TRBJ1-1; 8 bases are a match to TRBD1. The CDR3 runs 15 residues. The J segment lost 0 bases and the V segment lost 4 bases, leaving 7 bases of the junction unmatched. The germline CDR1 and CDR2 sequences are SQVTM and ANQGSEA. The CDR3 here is CSVGLTGALNTEAFF. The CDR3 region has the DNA TGCAGCGTTGGACTGACAGGGGCCTTGAACACTGAAGCTTTCTTT.

The CDR3 region has the DNA TGTGCCAGCAGCTTAGGTCCTTTACAGGGTGGCTACACCTTC. Its protein is CASSLGPLQGGYTF. The chain carries TRBV7-6 and TRBJ1-2, with D perhaps matching TRBD1 (6 bases). Trimming removed 1 base from V and 7 bases from J, with 13 bases in between. The germline gives CDR1 SGHVS, CDR2 FNYEAQ. This CDR3 is 14 amino acids long.